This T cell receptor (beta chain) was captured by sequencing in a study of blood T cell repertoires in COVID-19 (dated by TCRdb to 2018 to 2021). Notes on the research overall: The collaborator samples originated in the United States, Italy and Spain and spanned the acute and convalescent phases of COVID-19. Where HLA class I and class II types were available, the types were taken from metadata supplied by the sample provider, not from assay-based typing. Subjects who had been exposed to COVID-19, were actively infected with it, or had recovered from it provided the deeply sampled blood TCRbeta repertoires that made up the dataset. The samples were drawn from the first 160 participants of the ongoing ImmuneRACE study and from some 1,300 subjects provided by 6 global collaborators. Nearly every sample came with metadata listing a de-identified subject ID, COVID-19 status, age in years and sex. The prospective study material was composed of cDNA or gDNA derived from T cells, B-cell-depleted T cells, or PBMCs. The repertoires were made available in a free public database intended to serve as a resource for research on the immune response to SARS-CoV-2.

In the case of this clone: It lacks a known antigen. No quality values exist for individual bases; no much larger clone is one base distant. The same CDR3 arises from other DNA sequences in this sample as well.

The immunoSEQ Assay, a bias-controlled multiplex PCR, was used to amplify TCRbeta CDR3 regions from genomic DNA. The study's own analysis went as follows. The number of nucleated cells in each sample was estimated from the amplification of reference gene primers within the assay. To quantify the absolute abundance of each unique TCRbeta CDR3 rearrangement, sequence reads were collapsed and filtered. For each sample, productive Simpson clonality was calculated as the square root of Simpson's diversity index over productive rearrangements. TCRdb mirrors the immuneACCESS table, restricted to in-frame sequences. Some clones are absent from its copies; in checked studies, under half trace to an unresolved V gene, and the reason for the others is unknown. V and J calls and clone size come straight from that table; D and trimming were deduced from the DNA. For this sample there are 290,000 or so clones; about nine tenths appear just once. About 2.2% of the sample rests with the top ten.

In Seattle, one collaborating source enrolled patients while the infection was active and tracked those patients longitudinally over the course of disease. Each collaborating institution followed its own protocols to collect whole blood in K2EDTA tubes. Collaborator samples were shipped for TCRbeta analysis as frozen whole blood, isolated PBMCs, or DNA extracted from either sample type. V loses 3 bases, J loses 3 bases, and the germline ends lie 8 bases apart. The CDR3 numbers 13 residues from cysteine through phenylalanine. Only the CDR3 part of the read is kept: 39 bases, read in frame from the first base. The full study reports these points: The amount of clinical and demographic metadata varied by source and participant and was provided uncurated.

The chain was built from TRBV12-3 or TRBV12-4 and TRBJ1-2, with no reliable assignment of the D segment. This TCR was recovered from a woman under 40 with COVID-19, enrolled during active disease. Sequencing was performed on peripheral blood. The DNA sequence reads TGTGCCAGCAGTTTCGGCGGTGACTATGGCTACACCTTC. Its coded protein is CASSFGGDYGYTF.